Below are 21 T cell receptor beta chains sequenced from a single sample in a study of T cell repertoires in cytomegalovirus infection. TCRdb itself ran the reads through MiXCR, one entry per CDR3 protein. Of around 180,000 distinct CDR3 sequences listed, roughly 28% are singletons. Sequencing was carried out using PBMCs. The origin of the receptors is a human donor in good health (CMV status not recorded). Some clones in this sample may be carry-over from other donors' samples.

The genes are TRBV5-5 and TRBJ2-1; 7 bases match TRBD2. Germline CDR1 is SGHKS and CDR2 is YYEKEE (reference sequence). This CDR3 is built from 15 residues. The V segment lost 1 base and the J segment 4 bases; nucleotides outside the gene matches: 5. This chain's CDR3 is CASSLFAGVYNEQFF. In DNA form, the CDR3 reads TGTGCCAGCAGCTTGTTTGCGGGGGTGTACAATGAGCAGTTCTTC. The full variable domain, rest sourced from reference TRBV5-5 and TRBJ2-1, is DAGVTQSPTHLIKTRGQQVTLRCSPISGHKSVSWYQQVLGQGPQFIFQYYEKEERGRGNFPDRFSARQFPNYSSELNVNALLLGDSALYLCASSLFAGVYNEQFFGPGTRLTVL.

Remarks on this clonotype: With a much larger clone just one base away, this may be a read error. The chain has TRBV7-3 and TRBJ1-1, with a possible D match to TRBD1 (6 bases). Per the germline V gene, CDR1 is SGHTA and CDR2 is FQGTGA. The CDR3 totals 13 residues. CDR3 in amino acids: CASSLDSNSEAFF. CDR3 DNA sequence: TGTGCCAGCAGCCTGGACAGTAACAGTGAAGCTTTCTTT.

Note on this clonotype: A much larger clone is a single base away; this may be a read error. The chain is built from TRBV7-8 and TRBJ2-1; D gene ambiguous. Germline V gives CDR1 SGHVS, CDR2 FQNEAQ. V was shortened by 5 bases and J by 0 bases, with 14 bases between the two germline ends. The CDR3 has 16 amino acids. The CDR3, as DNA: TGTGCCAGCAGCCTGCTACGGACGGGCTCCTACAATGAGCAGTTCTTC. As protein: CASSLLRTGSYNEQFF.

This clonotype was counted a few times. The V gene is TRBV7-3, the J gene TRBJ2-5; D is undetermined. V was cut by 6 bases and J by 5 bases, with 16 bases left in between. This CDR3 comprises 14 residues. CDR1 and CDR2 from the germline V gene are SGHTA and FQGTGA. Written as DNA, the CDR3 is TGTGCCAGCAGTCTGACCTCAACTGGGGAGACCCAGTACTTC. This codes for CASSLTSTGETQYF.

This chain uses TRBV5-4 with TRBJ2-3; 7 bases line up with TRBD1. The germline CDR1 and CDR2 sequences are SGHNT and YYREEE (reference sequence). Germline trimming cut 0 bases from V and 7 bases from J; bases unmatched to any gene: 5. This CDR3 has 14 residues. The CDR3 region is CASSLGGGENTQYF. In DNA form, the CDR3 reads TGTGCCAGCAGCTTGGGAGGGGGCGAAAATACGCAGTATTTT.

Comments on this clonotype: In this CDR3 the conserved last residue, phenylalanine or tryptophan, is missing, so a read error is likely. J is TRBJ2-7 and V is TRBV6-5; tentatively, D is TRBD1 (6 bases). This CDR3 has 14 amino acids. Germline V CDR1 and CDR2: MNHEY, SVGAGI. V shed 7 bases and J shed 1 base, with 14 bases lying between them. DNA for the CDR3: TGTGCCAGCACCCCCCACGGACAGTCCTACGAGCAGTACCTC. It yields the protein CASTPHGQSYEQYL.

This clonotype was counted between two and nine times. The rearrangement uses TRBV6-1 and TRBJ1-2; D is undetermined. This CDR3 has 12 amino acids. From germline, CDR1 is MNHNS and CDR2 SASEGT. Trimming cost V 3 bases and J 7 bases, with 9 bases left between them. The CDR3 loop reads CASSDLGRGYTF. In nucleotides, the CDR3 is TGTGCCAGCAGTGACCTTGGACGTGGCTACACCTTC.

The chain recombines TRBV28 with TRBJ2-3; D is ambiguous. Germline V lookup: CDR1 MDHEN, CDR2 SYDVKM. The CDR3 consists of 14 residues. The V end lost 5 bases, the J end lost 5 bases, and 14 bases lay between the germline ends. CDR3: CASSTPDFKDTQYF. CDR3 sequence (DNA): TGTGCCAGCAGTACCCCCGACTTCAAAGATACGCAGTATTTT.

This clonotype has only a few counts. V usage is TRBV10-3 and J usage is TRBJ2-6; D not certain. Looked up from germline, CDR1 is ENHRY and CDR2 is SYGVKD. This CDR3 spans 16 amino acids. Trimming shortened V by 0 bases and J by 4 bases, and 10 bases separated the two germline ends. The CDR3 DNA reads as TGTGCCATCAGTGAGTCGAAGGGCGCCGGGGCCAACGTCCTGACTTTC. Amino acid sequence: CAISESKGAGANVLTF.

The gene calls are TRBV7-2 and TRBJ1-2; D is possibly TRBD1 (5 bases). The germline V gene has CDR1 SGHTA and CDR2 FQGNSA. The CDR3 has 15 residues. V lost 5 bases, J lost 0 bases, and 13 bases lay in between. The CDR3 DNA sequence: TGTGCCAGCAGCCCCTTGGTGGGGGCTAACTATGGCTACACCTTC. Translating it yields CASSPLVGANYGYTF. Full variable domain (rest looked up from reference TRBV7-2 and TRBJ1-2): GAGVSQSPSNKVTEKGKDVELRCDPISGHTALYWYRQSLGQGLEFLIYFQGNSAPDKSGLPSDRFSAERTGGSVSTLTIQRTQQEDSAVYLCASSPLVGANYGYTFGSGTRLTVV.

The DNA of the CDR3 is TGTGCCAGCACCTCGACTAACCAGTACGAGCAGTACTTC. This encodes CASTSTNQYEQYF. The chain has TRBV7-2 and TRBJ2-7; perhaps TRBD2 as D (5 bases). The V end lost 7 bases, the J end lost 4 bases, and 14 bases lay between the germline ends. This CDR3 region has 13 residues. Germline CDR1 is SGHTA and CDR2 is FQGNSA.

A remark on this clonotype: Just one base apart from a much larger clone, this may be a read error. This chain uses TRBV7-2 with TRBJ1-2; D is ambiguous. The CDR3 has 14 amino acids. Germline V lookup: CDR1 SGHTA, CDR2 FQGNSA. CDR3 coding DNA: TGTGACAGCAGCTTGGGTCCTCATAACTATGGCTACACCTTC. It is translated as CDSSLGPHNYGYTF.

V usage is TRBV29-1 and J usage is TRBJ2-2; perhaps TRBD1 as D (6 bases). Germline V lookup: CDR1 SQVTM, CDR2 ANQGSEA. V was shortened by 6 bases and J by 0 bases, with 14 bases between the two germline ends. The CDR3 runs to 15 residues. DNA of the CDR3: TGCAGCGTGAACCAAGGGGGTTCGAACACCGGGGAGCTGTTTTTT. As protein: CSVNQGGSNTGELFF.

The V call is TRBV29-1, the J call TRBJ1-1; the match to TRBD1 covers 10 bases. Germline CDR1 SQVTM, CDR2 ANQGSEA. Trimming cost V 7 bases and J 5 bases; bases outside gene matches: 7. CDR3 length: 13 amino acids. DNA for the CDR3: TGCAGCGCTGACAGGGGGCTGGGGACTGAAGCTTTCTTT. Its protein is CSADRGLGTEAFF.

The chain couples TRBV4-1 to TRBJ2-1; TRBD2 matches 11 bases. Germline loops: CDR1 MGHRA, CDR2 YSYEKL. J gave up 7 bases and V 8 bases, and 16 bases lay outside the gene matches. CDR3 length: 17 amino acids. CDR3 DNA: TGCGCCAGCGACCGGGGGGGACTAGCGGCCTTAGGAAATGAGCAGTTCTTC. This encodes CASDRGGLAALGNEQFF.

The chain carries TRBV6-1 and TRBJ1-1, with D unresolved. Trimming took off 3 bases at V and 3 bases at J, with 14 bases between the two ends. This CDR3 comprises 15 residues. CDR1 is MNHNS and CDR2 is SASEGT in the germline V gene. The CDR3: CASSDTRTRDTEAFF. The CDR3 DNA follows: TGTGCCAGCAGTGATACTAGGACCCGGGACACTGAAGCTTTCTTT.

The V call is TRBV12-3 or TRBV12-4, the J call TRBJ1-6; tentatively, D is TRBD1 (6 bases). The length of the CDR3 is 14 residues. Deletions cut 5 bases from V and 9 bases from J, with 14 bases between. CDR3 coding DNA: TGTGCCAGCAGTCCCCCCGGGGGCGCTTCACCCCTCCACTTT. Its protein is CASSPPGGASPLHF.

This clonotype was counted between two and nine times. The V and J genes are TRBV7-2 and TRBJ2-1; 10 bases fit TRBD2. The CDR3 has 18 amino acids. After removal of 5 bases from V and 5 bases from J, the junction contained 15 bases not matched to a gene. The germline gives CDR1 SGHTA, CDR2 FQGNSA. The CDR3 loop reads CASSQTQNALAGDNEQFF. The DNA for the CDR3 is TGTGCCAGCAGCCAAACTCAAAACGCGCTAGCGGGGGACAATGAGCAGTTCTTC. The full variable domain, completed using reference TRBV7-2 and TRBJ2-1, is GAGVSQSPSNKVTEKGKDVELRCDPISGHTALYWYRQSLGQGLEFLIYFQGNSAPDKSGLPSDRFSAERTGGSVSTLTIQRTQQEDSAVYLCASSQTQNALAGDNEQFFGPGTRLTVL.

V and J are TRBV20-1 and TRBJ1-3; D possibly corresponds to TRBD1 (5 bases). Germline V gene lookup returns CDR1 DFQATT and CDR2 SNEGSKA (reference sequence). The V end was cut by 2 bases, the J end by 2 bases, with 10 bases between. The CDR3 consists of 14 residues. This CDR3 is CSARQGSAGNTIYF. In DNA, the CDR3 is TGCAGTGCTAGACAGGGAAGTGCTGGAAACACCATATATTTT.

The chain uses TRBV29-1 and TRBJ2-7, with D perhaps TRBD2 (5 bases). The germline V gene encodes CDR1 SQVTM and CDR2 ANQGSEA. The length of the CDR3 is 11 residues. The V and J ends lost 7 bases and 5 bases respectively, with 12 bases between them. CDR3 DNA sequence: TGCAGCGGTAAGAGGGCCGACGAGCAGTACTTC. Translation gives CSGKRADEQYF.

This clonotype appeared a few times. The rearrangement joins TRBV7-6 to TRBJ2-3, with TRBD2 matching 12 bases. The V segment lost 6 bases and the J segment 0 bases; nucleotides outside the gene matches: 4. This CDR3 spans 16 amino acids. Per germline, CDR1 SGHVS and CDR2 FNYEAQ. CDR3 protein: CASRLTSGGSTDTQYF. For the CDR3, the DNA is TGTGCCAGCAGATTGACTAGCGGGGGAAGCACAGATACGCAGTATTTT.